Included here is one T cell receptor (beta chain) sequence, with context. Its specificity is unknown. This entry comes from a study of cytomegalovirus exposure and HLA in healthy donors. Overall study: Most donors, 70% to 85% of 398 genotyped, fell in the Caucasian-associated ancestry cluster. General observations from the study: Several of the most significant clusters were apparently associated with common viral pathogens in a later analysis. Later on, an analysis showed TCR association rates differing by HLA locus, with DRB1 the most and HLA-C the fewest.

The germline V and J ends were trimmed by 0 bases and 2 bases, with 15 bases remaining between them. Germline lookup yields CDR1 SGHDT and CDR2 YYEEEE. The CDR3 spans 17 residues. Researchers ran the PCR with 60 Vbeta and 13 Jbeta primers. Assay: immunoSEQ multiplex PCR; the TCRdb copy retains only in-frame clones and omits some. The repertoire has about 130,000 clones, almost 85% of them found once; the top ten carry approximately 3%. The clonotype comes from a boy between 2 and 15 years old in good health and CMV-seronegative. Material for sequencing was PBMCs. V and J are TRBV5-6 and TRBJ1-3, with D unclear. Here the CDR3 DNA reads TGTGCCAGCAGCTTGGAAGGAGGGATGATAGCTGGAAACACCATATATTTT. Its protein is CASSLEGGMIAGNTIYF.